Listed here is a single T cell receptor beta chain. This sample is drawn from a study of T cell clones after liver transplantation. Across the study: Liver transplant recipients had immunosuppression withdrawal attempted within 2 years. Graft-donor-reactive sequences were compared with third-party-reactive TCRbeta sequences from pre-transplant mixed lymphocyte reactions.

Here immunoSEQ multiplex PCR was the method, and the copy in TCRdb shows in-frame clones only, minus some. The sample carries roughly 80,000 clones, around four fifths recorded once. This sequence was found in a human patient who received a liver transplant. The T cells may partly be graft donor cells. This specimen was CD4+ T cells from blood, taken at the 22-month timepoint.

The CDR3 DNA sequence: TGTGCCAGCAGTGGAGACAGGGAACAGCCCCAGCATTTT. It translates to CASSGDREQPQHF. This chain connects TRBV6-5 to TRBJ1-5; 7 bases match TRBD1. Trimming at V came to 5 bases and at J to 7 bases, leaving 5 bases not matched to a gene. Germline V gives CDR1 MNHEY, CDR2 SVGAGI. The CDR3 extends over 13 amino acids.